Below, 7 T cell receptor beta chains from the same sample are listed, as sequenced in a study of T cells in Graves' hyperthyroidism and ophthalmopathy. Amplified TCR beta CDR3 regions derived from RNA transcripts. HTBI primers were used for first-round RT-PCR of the TCR CDR3. TCRdb processed the multiplex PCR reads anew with MiXCR; each CDR3 protein has one entry. The table has about 58,000 distinct CDR3 sequences, roughly 50% seen once; the top ten hold 12%. Input material: blood. All receptors come from a woman aged 25 to 39 with Graves' ophthalmopathy.

In this sample, this clonotype turned up many times. The CDR3 DNA is TGTGCCAGCAGTCAGGGACAGGGGGAACGAAAACTGTTTTTT. Protein sequence: CASSQGQGERKLFF. The V gene is TRBV6-5, the J gene TRBJ1-4; 11 bases are shared with TRBD1. J lost 10 bases, V lost 5 bases, and 6 bases had no gene match. Germline CDR1 is MNHEY and CDR2 is SVGAGI. The length of the CDR3 is 14 residues.

This clonotype was counted many times. The rearrangement links TRBV5-6 to TRBJ2-7, with D uncertain. With 0 bases removed from V and 2 bases from J, the gap between germline ends came to 9 bases. In germline, CDR1 is SGHDT, CDR2 YYEEEE. This CDR3 spans 14 amino acids. In nucleotides, the CDR3 is TGTGCCAGCAGCTTGGGCATGAACGCCTACGAGCAGTACTTC. Amino acids: CASSLGMNAYEQYF.

This clonotype is deemed medium-sized. The gene calls are TRBV7-6 and TRBJ1-6, with a possible D match to TRBD1 (5 bases). The CDR3 is 14 residues long. V lost 3 bases and J lost 6, with 9 bases in between. Germline CDR1 and CDR2: SGHVS and FNYEAQ. The CDR3 loop reads CASSFAGANSPLHF. CDR3 nucleotide sequence: TGTGCCAGCAGCTTTGCTGGGGCTAATTCACCCCTCCACTTT.

This clonotype was counted at least ten times. The genes are TRBV7-8 and TRBJ2-7; perhaps TRBD1 as D (5 bases). CDR3 length: 14 residues. Per germline, CDR1 SGHVS and CDR2 FQNEAQ. V was clipped by 4 bases and J by 6 bases, with 16 bases between them. CDR3 DNA sequence: TGTGCCAGCAGCTATGCCCGTCAGGGCCGCGAGCAGTACTTC. As protein: CASSYARQGREQYF.

With respect to this clonotype: Because the CDR3 is missing its conserved closing phenylalanine or tryptophan, this is likely a read error. The chain uses TRBV9 and TRBJ1-4, with a possible D match to TRBD1 (5 bases). The germline V gene has CDR1 SGDLS and CDR2 YYNGEE. This CDR3 region has 15 residues. The CDR3 DNA reads TGTGCCAGCAGCCTCACTGGGCAGGGATCTGAAAGACTGTTTATT. It translates to CASSLTGQGSERLFI.

This sequence joins TRBV7-3 and TRBJ2-5; D remains ambiguous. CDR3 length equals 13 residues. From germline, CDR1 is SGHTA and CDR2 FQGTGA. Between the trimmed V and J ends, which lost 2 bases and 7 bases, there was a span of 11 bases. The chain's CDR3 is CASSLESRRTQYF. The CDR3 bases are TGTGCCAGCAGCTTAGAGTCGAGGCGGACCCAGTACTTC.

This clonotype was counted ten times or more. The chain employs TRBV2 and TRBJ2-1, with 7 bases aligning to TRBD2. V was pared by 4 bases and J by 4 bases, with 7 bases of the junction left unmatched. This CDR3 is built from 15 residues. Germline CDR1 reads SNHLY; CDR2 reads FYNNEI. The CDR3 nucleotides read TGTGCCAGCAGTGGCGGCGCGGGAGAGTACAATGAGCAGTTCTTC. This gives the protein CASSGGAGEYNEQFF.